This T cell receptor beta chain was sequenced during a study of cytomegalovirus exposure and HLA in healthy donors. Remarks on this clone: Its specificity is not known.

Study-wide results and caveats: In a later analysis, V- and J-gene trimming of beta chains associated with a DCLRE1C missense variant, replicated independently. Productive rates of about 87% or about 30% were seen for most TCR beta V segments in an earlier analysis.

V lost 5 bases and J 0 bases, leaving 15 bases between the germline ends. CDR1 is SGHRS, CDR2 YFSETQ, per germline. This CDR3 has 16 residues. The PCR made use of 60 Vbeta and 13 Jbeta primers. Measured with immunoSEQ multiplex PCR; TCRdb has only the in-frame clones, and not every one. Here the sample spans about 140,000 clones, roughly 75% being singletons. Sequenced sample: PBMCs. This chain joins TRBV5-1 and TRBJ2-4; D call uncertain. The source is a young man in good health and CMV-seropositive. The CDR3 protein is CASRSWQAIAKNIQYF. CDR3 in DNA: TGCGCCAGCAGAAGTTGGCAGGCAATAGCCAAAAACATTCAGTACTTC.